The 21 T cell receptor beta chains in this list originate from one sample, sequenced in a study of T cell clonality in common variable immunodeficiency. Libraries were prepared by immunoSEQ multiplex PCR; TCRdb keeps only in-frame clonotypes and omits some of them. This sample carries 30,000 to 40,000 clones, none of them present only once. Sequences were obtained from peripheral blood mononuclear cells. All receptors derive from a person between 18 and 75 years old in good health.

Ten or more counts support this clone. The read halts 3 residues ahead of the CDR3 end, with the missing end drawn from the germline J gene. The genes are TRBV23-1 and TRBJ2-7, with D maybe TRBD1 (6 bases). TRBV23-1 carries the ORF label, with uncertain function. This CDR3 region has 21 residues. Trimming removed 0 bases at V and 1 base at J, with 28 bases between. The part of the CDR3 DNA that was read is TGCGCCAGCAGTCAATCTGCAGGGAACCTTGACAGGATTAATCGTTCCTACGAG. As protein: CASSQSAGNLDRINRSYE. The CDR3 in full is CASSQSAGNLDRINRSYEQYF.

This clone was counted a few times. The sequence runs out 3 residues before the end of the CDR3; the remainder is reconstructed from the germline J gene. The genes are TRBV18 and TRBJ1-2; D is perhaps TRBD1 (5 bases). The CDR3 consists of 15 residues. The germline gives CDR1 KGHSH, CDR2 LQKENI. CDR3 sequence: CASSSGLPFYNDYTF. The CDR3 bases that were read are TGTGCCAGCTCATCGGGACTACCGTTCTACAATGAC.

The sample holds many counts of this clone. The read ends 3 residues early relative to the CDR3; the germline J gene fills the gap. This rearrangement joins TRBV19 to TRBJ2-1, with 7 bases that match TRBD2. The CDR3 totals 14 residues. Germline values: CDR1 LNHDA, CDR2 SQIVND (reference sequence). Losses at the gene ends were 4 bases for V and 4 bases for J; bases not matched to a gene: 4. The CDR3 spells CASSKAGEYNEQFF. The covered CDR3 bases are TGTGCCAGTAGTAAGGCGGGAGAGTACAATGAG.

This clone has ten or more counts. Sequencing ends 3 residues short of the CDR3 end; the germline J gene provides the rest. The chain has TRBV7-8 and TRBJ2-5; 8 bases match TRBD1. The V segment lost 1 base and the J segment 5 bases; nucleotides outside the gene matches: 0. CDR1 and CDR2 from the germline V gene are SGHVS and FQNEAQ. The CDR3 runs 13 residues. The CDR3 spells CASSLGQGETQYF. Incomplete CDR3 DNA: TGTGCCAGCAGCTTAGGACAGGGGGAGACC.

In its sample, this clone was seen many times. The read gets to within 3 residues of the CDR3 end, and the germline J gene fills in the rest. This chain connects TRBV18 to TRBJ2-3; 9 nucleotides align to TRBD1. CDR1 and CDR2 from the germline V gene are KGHSH and LQKENI. This CDR3 contains 17 residues. V shed 3 bases and J 1 base; nucleotides not matched to a gene: 8. The sequenced part of the CDR3 DNA is TGTGCCAGCTCACCGAGACCGGGACAGGGCGGCACAGATACG. It codes for CASSPRPGQGGTDT. The entire CDR3 is CASSPRPGQGGTDTQYF.

Ten or more counts support this clone. The CDR3 end falls 3 residues outside the read, so it is completed with the germline J gene. V gene TRBV2 combines with J gene TRBJ1-1; 7 bases match TRBD1. The V segment lost 8 bases and the J segment 1 base; nucleotides outside the gene matches: 10. Germline CDR1 is SNHLY and CDR2 is FYNNEI. The CDR3 sequence is 15 residues long. The CDR3: CASLAGGETNTEAFF. Partial CDR3 DNA: TGTGCCAGCTTGGCAGGGGGTGAAACGAACACTGAA.

This clone was counted ten times or more. CDR3 bases read: TGCGCCAGCAGCTTGTCGGGTTACACTGAA. Translation: CASSLSGYTE. The entire CDR3 protein reads CASSLSGYTEAFF. The V call is TRBV5-1, the J call TRBJ1-1, with D hard to call. Read coverage stops 3 residues before the CDR3 terminus; the germline J gene supplies the remainder. The germline gives CDR1 SGHRS, CDR2 YFSETQ. The CDR3 is 13 amino acids. Trimming took 1 base from V and 3 from J, leaving 7 bases between them.

This clone was detected ten times or more. From the germline J gene comes the end of the CDR3, since the read stops 3 residues before it. The rearrangement links TRBV19 to TRBJ2-1; TRBD2 agrees at 9 bases. The CDR3 consists of 15 residues. Trimming took 6 bases from V and 4 from J; bases not matched to a gene: 7. The germline V gene has CDR1 LNHDA and CDR2 SQIVND (reference sequence). The covered CDR3 bases are TGTGCCAGTAGGTTGGCTAGCGGGAATTACAATGAG. Its translation: CASRLASGNYNE. The entire CDR3 protein reads CASRLASGNYNEQFF.

This clone was seen many times. The read ends 3 residues shy of where the CDR3 ends; the end is completed using the germline J gene. J is TRBJ1-4 and V is TRBV2, with 8 bases matching TRBD1. With 4 bases clipped from V and 4 bases from J, the junction kept 8 bases outside the gene matches. Germline-derived CDR1 and CDR2 are SNHLY and FYNNEI. The CDR3 extends over 16 amino acids. The CDR3 DNA, read in part, is TGTGCCAGCAGTGTAGACAGGGGCAGCAGTAATGAAAAA. Protein product: CASSVDRGSSNEK. The full CDR3 sequence reads CASSVDRGSSNEKLFF.

This clone was seen ten or more times. The CDR3 is cut off 3 residues early in the read; its end comes from the germline J gene. The chain couples TRBV19 to TRBJ2-4, with 8 bases matching TRBD1. CDR1 and CDR2 from the germline V gene are LNHDA and SQIVND (reference sequence). V lost 4 bases, J lost 3 bases, and 5 bases stayed unmatched. CDR3 length equals 15 residues. Incomplete CDR3 DNA: TGTGCCAGTAGTACCCCCGGGACAGGCAAAAACATT. As protein: CASSTPGTGKNI. The whole CDR3 protein is CASSTPGTGKNIQYF.

This clone was counted at least ten times. The read terminates 3 residues before the CDR3 end, so the remaining end is supplied by the germline J gene. The chain carries TRBV5-6 and TRBJ1-2, with D tentatively TRBD1 (5 bases). The germline CDR1 and CDR2 sequences are SGHDT and YYEEEE. The CDR3 is 15 residues long. Trimming stripped 1 base from V and 3 bases from J, with 13 bases between. The CDR3 loop is CASSLLRGGDYGYTF. Partial CDR3 DNA: TGTGCCAGCAGCTTGTTGCGGGGGGGGGACTATGGC.

In its sample, this clone was seen many times. The read terminates 3 residues before the CDR3 end, so the remaining end is supplied by the germline J gene. The chain couples TRBV5-1 to TRBJ1-1, with D perhaps TRBD1 (6 bases). The CDR3 extends over 16 amino acids. V lost 0 bases and J 0 bases, leaving 12 bases between the germline ends. CDR1 and CDR2 from the germline V gene are SGHRS and YFSETQ. The CDR3 protein is CASSLGTATMNTEAFF. The sequenced part of the CDR3 DNA is TGCGCCAGCAGCTTGGGGACAGCCACGATGAACACTGAA.

This clone was observed many times. The missing CDR3 end, 3 residues past where the read stops, is filled in from the germline J gene. The chain is built from TRBV7-8 and TRBJ2-3, with D unresolved. Germline loops: CDR1 SGHVS, CDR2 FQNEAQ. Trimming left V 5 bases short and J 2 bases short, with 14 bases between. The CDR3 has 15 residues. Partial CDR3 DNA: TGTGCCAGCAGCGCTTACGCGGTTTACACAGATACG. Residues: CASSAYAVYTDT. The complete CDR3 reads CASSAYAVYTDTQYF.

This clone was found many times. The DNA ends 3 residues before the CDR3 does, and the rest of the CDR3 is filled in from the germline J gene. V gene TRBV19 combines with J gene TRBJ2-2; D is possibly TRBD1 (6 bases). This CDR3 spans 14 amino acids. V lost 6 bases and J 5 bases, leaving 13 bases between the germline ends. The V gene's germline CDR1 is LNHDA and CDR2 SQIVND (reference sequence). The DNA read from the CDR3 is TGTGCCAGTAGGGGGGACCAGGGGACCGGGGAG. It codes for CASRGDQGTGE. The whole CDR3 reads CASRGDQGTGELFF.

At least ten counts were recorded for this clone. The sequence runs out 3 residues before the end of the CDR3; the remainder is reconstructed from the germline J gene. The gene calls are TRBV5-4 and TRBJ1-2; a possible D gene is TRBD1 (6 bases). CDR1 SGHNT and CDR2 YYREEE come from the germline V gene (reference sequence). V was trimmed by 4 bases and J by 0 bases, leaving 7 bases between them. CDR3 size: 13 residues. Partial CDR3 DNA: TGTGCCAGCAGCGGGACACCTAACTATGGC. Translated: CASSGTPNYG. The entire CDR3 protein is CASSGTPNYGYTF.

This clone was picked up many times. Read sequence stops 3 residues before the CDR3 end, and the germline J gene provides the missing end. The chain carries TRBV5-1 and TRBJ1-4, with a weak D call TRBD1 (5 bases). In germline, CDR1 is SGHRS, CDR2 YFSETQ. This CDR3 region has 14 residues. With 7 bases removed from V and 6 bases from J, the gap between germline ends came to 16 bases. The CDR3 bases that were read are TGCGCCAGCTCCCTGGCGGGGGAGGATGAAAAA. It is translated as CASSLAGEDEK. The complete CDR3 protein is CASSLAGEDEKLFF.

This clone was recorded many times. The read ends 3 residues early relative to the CDR3; the germline J gene fills the gap. The chain recombines TRBV6-1 with TRBJ2-7; TRBD1 is a possible D gene (6 bases). From germline, CDR1 is MNHNS and CDR2 SASEGT. Trimming shortened V by 1 base and J by 5 bases, and 12 bases separated the two germline ends. This CDR3 contains 14 residues. The part of the CDR3 DNA that was read is TGTGCCAGCAGTGAAGGGGTCAGGGGCCACGAG. It encodes CASSEGVRGHE. The whole CDR3 protein reads CASSEGVRGHEQYF.

This clone came up many times. Coverage ceases 3 residues before the CDR3 finishes, and the germline J gene fills in the end. V is TRBV12-3 or TRBV12-4 and J is TRBJ1-4; TRBD1 might be the D (6 bases). Trimming stripped 6 bases from V and 6 bases from J, with 14 bases between. There are 14 residues in the CDR3. The CDR3 spells CASRPGQPYEKLFF. The covered CDR3 bases are TGTGCCAGCAGACCGGGACAACCGTATGAAAAA.

There are many counts of this clone. CDR3 sequence reads: CASSATGVGETQYF. The covered CDR3 bases are TGTGCCAGCAGCGCAACAGGGGTAGGAGAGACC. The V call is TRBV7-2, the J call TRBJ2-5; 7 bases map to TRBD1. The CDR3 extends 3 residues past the end of the read, so its final part is completed from the germline J gene. The germline V gene has CDR1 SGHTA and CDR2 FQGNSA. The V and J ends lost 5 bases and 4 bases, in that order; junction bases with no gene match: 7. This CDR3 spans 14 amino acids.

This clone has ten or more counts. Sequencing ends 3 residues short of the CDR3 end; the germline J gene provides the rest. V and J are TRBV19 and TRBJ1-2; possible D gene TRBD1, 5 bases. Trimming removed 4 bases from V and 4 bases from J, with 34 bases in between. The length of the CDR3 is 21 residues. Germline-derived CDR1 and CDR2 are LNHDA and SQIVND (reference sequence). The CDR3 protein is CASSTPIGTQAGLKRGYGYTF. CDR3 bases read: TGTGCCAGTAGTACCCCCATCGGGACTCAAGCGGGACTCAAGCGGGGCTATGGC. Looking up the rest from reference TRBV19 and TRBJ1-2 gives the full variable domain: DGGITQSPKYLFRKEGQNVTLSCEQNLNHDAMYWYRQDPGQGLRLIYYSQIVNDFQKGDIAEGYSVSREKKESFPLTVTSAQKNPTAFYLCASSTPIGTQAGLKRGYGYTFGSGTRLTVV.

This clone has at least ten counts. The sequence runs out 3 residues before the end of the CDR3; the remainder is reconstructed from the germline J gene. The V call is TRBV2, the J call TRBJ2-1; D might be TRBD1 (6 bases). This CDR3 spans 15 amino acids. Germline CDR1 is SNHLY and CDR2 is FYNNEI. V lost 3 bases, J lost 5 bases, and 14 bases lay in between. Incomplete CDR3 DNA: TGTGCCAGCAGTGACCCGTGGGGGCGCGACAATGAG. This encodes CASSDPWGRDNE. From start to end, the CDR3 is CASSDPWGRDNEQFF.